This TCR beta chain was found in a study of CD8 T cells in Susac syndrome. RNA was extracted with the RNeasy kit, and a quantity of roughly 0.45 to 1 ug was reverse transcribed using random hexamers. One entry per CDR3 protein, called by TCRdb with MiXCR from the immunoSEQ multiplex PCR reads. The sample has about 150,000 distinct CDR3 sequences, 95% seen once. The CDR3 contains 12 residues. V shed 7 bases and J shed 3 bases, with 12 bases lying between them. CDR1 is SQVTM, CDR2 ANQGSEA, per germline. The authors carried out high-throughput sequencing of TCR beta. They applied it to CD8+ and CD4+ T cells obtained from blood.

The material sequenced was CD8+ T cells from PBMCs. This clonotype was sampled from a human donor with multiple sclerosis. This chain joins TRBV29-1 and TRBJ1-2; D unresolved. CDR3 sequence reads: CSAAQEDYGYTF. The DNA for the CDR3 is TGCAGCGCCGCCCAGGAGGACTATGGCTACACCTTC.